What follows is one T cell receptor (beta chain) and its context. Donors were grouped by their self-reported clinical history. Those designated as exposed participants met a COVID-19 case within 2 weeks before study entry. The data are from a study of blood T cell repertoires in COVID-19. Trimming at V came to 3 bases and at J to 6 bases, leaving 2 bases not matched to a gene. The CDR3 is 15 residues long. CDR1 is MGHRA, CDR2 YSYEKL, per germline. TCRdb's copy holds only in-frame clones and misses some; the assay was immunoSEQ multiplex PCR. In the table there are about 320,000 clones, more than 90% of which are singletons.

This TCR was recovered from a woman in her 30s who had been exposed to COVID-19. The chain carries TRBV4-1 and TRBJ2-2, with 12 bases fitting TRBD2. The specimen sequenced was PBMCs or T cells enriched from blood (not recorded which). The CDR3 loop reads CASSHPSGGAGELFF. CDR3 nucleotide sequence: TGCGCCAGCAGCCACCCTAGCGGGGGGGCCGGGGAGCTGTTTTTT.